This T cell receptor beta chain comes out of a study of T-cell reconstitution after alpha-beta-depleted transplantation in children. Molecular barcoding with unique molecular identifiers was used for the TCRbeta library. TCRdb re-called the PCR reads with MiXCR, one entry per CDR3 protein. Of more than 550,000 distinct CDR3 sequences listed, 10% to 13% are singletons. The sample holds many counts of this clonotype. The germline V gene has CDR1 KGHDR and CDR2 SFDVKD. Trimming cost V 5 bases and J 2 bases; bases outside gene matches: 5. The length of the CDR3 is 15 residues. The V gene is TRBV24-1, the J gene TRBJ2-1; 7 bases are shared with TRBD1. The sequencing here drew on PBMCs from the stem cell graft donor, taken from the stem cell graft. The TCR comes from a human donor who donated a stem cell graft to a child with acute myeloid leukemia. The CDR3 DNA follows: TGTGCCACCAGTGGGGGGACAGATACCTACAATGAGCAGTTCTTC. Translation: CATSGGTDTYNEQFF.